One T cell receptor beta chain is described in this entry. Its antigen is still unknown. The entry originates in a study of T cells in Graves' hyperthyroidism and ophthalmopathy. Study-wide results and caveats: Blood samples included most of the expanded thyroid clonotypes exceeding 0.001. Ophthalmopathy and stable hyperthyroidism were separated by a 13 V-J model.

Researchers took RNA transcripts and amplified the TCR beta CDR3 regions from them. HTBI primers drove first-round RT-PCR of the TCR CDR3. TCRdb analysed the multiplex PCR reads with MiXCR anew, one entry per CDR3 protein. Of some 500,000 distinct CDR3 sequences listed, 15% to 20% are singletons. A NOSPECS grade of at least 4, a Clinical Activity Score of at least 3 and duration under 3 months were recorded in ophthalmopathy patients. Reasons for excluding patients were uncontrolled infection, other autoimmune disease, pregnancy or lactation. The sequenced material came from blood. This receptor was taken from a woman in her thirties with Graves' ophthalmopathy.

The CDR3 bases are TGCAGTGCTACCCCGACTAGCGGACACACAGATACGCAGTATTTT. This encodes CSATPTSGHTDTQYF. The V call is TRBV20-1, the J call TRBJ2-3, with 9 bases lining up with TRBD2. The CDR3 consists of 15 residues. V lost 4 bases to trimming and J lost 2 bases; unmatched junction nucleotides: 7. Per germline, CDR1 DFQATT and CDR2 SNEGSKA (reference sequence).